One T cell receptor (beta chain) is described in this entry. Its specificity is unknown. Vbeta (60) and Jbeta (13) primers were used in the PCR. Authors' data handling: Later analysis identified roughly 82 million unique TCR beta chains, about 10 million shared. Assay used: immunoSEQ multiplex PCR; TCRdb lists only in-frame clones, some missing. V, J and clone size are those of that table, while D and trimming were read from the DNA. The repertoire holds about 110,000 clones, with 60% to 75% as singletons. This sample was included in a study of cytomegalovirus exposure and HLA in healthy donors. Healthy bone marrow donors made up the donors. The ends were cut back, 0 bases at V and 6 bases at J, with 11 bases in the middle. Germline V gives CDR1 KGHSH, CDR2 LQKENI. The CDR3 has 15 residues. Regarding the study as a whole: Sequencing likely produced, as an artifact, a cluster of highly shared sequence variants.

The sample comprised PBMCs. J is TRBJ1-4 and V is TRBV18; D gene unclear. This TCR was recovered from a male donor in good health and CMV-seropositive. The CDR3 nucleotides are TGTGCCAGCTCACCACCGTCGCGGGCGGATGAAAAACTGTTTTTT. It specifies CASSPPSRADEKLFF.